The 23 T cell receptor beta chains reported below all come from one sample, sequenced in a study of blood T cell repertoires in COVID-19. Profiling relied on immunoSEQ multiplex PCR, and the TCRdb table lists in-frame clones only, not all of them. The sample holds 450,000 to 500,000 clones, roughly nine tenths seen once. The sample comprised PBMCs or T cells enriched from blood (not recorded which). The receptors here all came from a woman aged 60 to 75 who had recovered from COVID-19.

This clone appeared once. The chain employs TRBV18 and TRBJ1-1; maybe TRBD1 (5 bases). Germline CDR1 is KGHSH and CDR2 is LQKENI. Trimming stripped 0 bases from V and 3 bases from J, with 11 bases between. The CDR3 covers 15 residues. The DNA for the CDR3 is TGTGCCAGCTCACCACCGCCGGGGGAGTACACTGAAGCTTTCTTT. It translates to CASSPPPGEYTEAFF.

The chain's CDR3 is CASSLADRAGTGELFF. The CDR3 nucleotides read TGTGCCAGCAGCTTGGCCGACAGGGCCGGCACCGGGGAGCTGTTTTTT. The chain is built from TRBV5-4 and TRBJ2-2, with TRBD1 matching over 7 bases. Germline V CDR1 and CDR2: SGHNT, YYREEE (reference sequence). V trimming: 0 bases; J trimming: 4 bases; junction bases outside the gene matches: 6. This CDR3 region has 16 residues. Drawing the rest from reference TRBV5-4 and TRBJ2-2, the complete variable domain is ETGVTQSPTHLIKTRGQQVTLRCSSQSGHNTVSWYQQALGQGPQFIFQYYREEENGRGNFPPRFSGLQFPNYSSELNVNALELDDSALYLCASSLADRAGTGELFFGEGSRLTVL.

The rearrangement uses TRBV5-1 and TRBJ1-1; D gene ambiguous. Trimming took off 4 bases at V and 1 base at J, with 8 bases between the two ends. Germline V gives CDR1 SGHRS, CDR2 YFSETQ. The CDR3 covers 13 residues. CDR3 sequence reads: CASSTDKNTEAFF. The CDR3 DNA follows: TGCGCCAGCAGCACCGACAAGAACACTGAAGCTTTCTTT.

The chain uses TRBV2 and TRBJ1-2; D is ambiguous. The V and J ends lost 8 bases and 6 bases respectively, with 13 bases between them. CDR1 SNHLY and CDR2 FYNNEI come from the germline V gene. CDR3 length: 12 amino acids. The chain's CDR3 is CASYIGRDGYTF. CDR3 DNA: TGTGCCAGCTATATTGGTCGGGATGGCTACACCTTC.

The chain joins TRBV3-1 (or the pseudogene TRBV3-2) to TRBJ2-7; 10 positions agree with TRBD2. Trimming took 8 bases from V and 2 from J; bases not matched to a gene: 6. Germline V lookup: CDR1 LGHDT, CDR2 YNNKEL (reference sequence). This CDR3 region has 14 residues. CDR3 DNA sequence: TGTGCCAGCCGCGGCACTAGCGGGGCCTACGAGCAGTACTTC. Amino acids: CASRGTSGAYEQYF.

This chain connects TRBV27 to TRBJ2-4; TRBD2 matches 12 bases. CDR1 is MNHEY and CDR2 is SMNVEV in the germline V gene (reference sequence). The CDR3 is made up of 16 amino acids. The V gene end was trimmed by 4 bases and the J gene end by 6 bases; junction bases not matched to a gene: 7. CDR3 coding DNA: TGTGCCAGCAGTTCTCGACTAGCGGGGGCGGTAAACATTCAGTACTTC. Encoded protein: CASSSRLAGAVNIQYF.

This clone was counted a single time. The J gene is TRBJ1-1, the V gene TRBV14; no clear D. Germline CDR1 is SGHDN and CDR2 is FVKESK. V was clipped by 1 base and J by 6 bases, with 9 bases between them. The CDR3 runs 13 residues. This CDR3 reads CASSQGGGAEAFF. CDR3 DNA sequence: TGTGCCAGCAGCCAAGGGGGAGGCGCTGAAGCTTTCTTT.

A single count supports this clone. This sequence joins TRBV7-2 and TRBJ1-6; 11 bases match TRBD1. The CDR3 consists of 17 residues. Trimming removed 0 bases from V and 9 bases from J; junction bases left unmatched: 7. Germline V gene lookup returns CDR1 SGHTA and CDR2 FQGNSA. CDR3 sequence (DNA): TGTGCCAGCAGCTTAGCGGGGACAGGGGGGCCTAGTTCACCCCTCCACTTT. Translating it yields CASSLAGTGGPSSPLHF.

This clone occurred once. This sequence joins TRBV12-3 or TRBV12-4 and TRBJ2-7; D may be TRBD2 (6 bases). CDR3 length equals 13 residues. Between the trimmed V and J ends, which lost 3 bases and 3 bases, there was a span of 9 bases. For the CDR3, the DNA is TGTGCCAGCAGTTTGACTAGAAGCTACGAGCAGTACTTC. It is translated as CASSLTRSYEQYF.

The chain recombines TRBV30 with TRBJ1-5, with D possibly matching TRBD1 (5 bases). Germline V gene lookup returns CDR1 GTSNPN and CDR2 SVGIG (reference sequence). This CDR3 is 13 amino acids long. V lost 1 base and J 5 bases, leaving 9 bases between the germline ends. Written as DNA, the CDR3 is TGTGCCTGGAGTGCCGACAGTGATCAGCCCCAGCATTTT. This encodes CAWSADSDQPQHF.

This rearrangement joins TRBV14 to TRBJ2-2; 7 bases map to TRBD1. V lost 5 bases, J lost 7 bases, and 10 bases stayed unmatched. This CDR3 spans 15 amino acids. Germline V lookup: CDR1 SGHDN, CDR2 FVKESK. This CDR3 is CASSENKGASGELFF. CDR3 coding DNA: TGTGCCAGCAGCGAGAATAAGGGGGCTAGCGGGGAGCTGTTTTTT. Combining the CDR3 with reference TRBV14 and TRBJ2-2 gives the whole variable domain EAGVTQFPSHSVIEKGQTVTLRCDPISGHDNLYWYRRVMGKEIKFLLHFVKESKQDESGMPNNRFLAERTGGTYSTLKVQPAELEDSGVYFCASSENKGASGELFFGEGSRLTVL.

This chain links TRBV29-1 with TRBJ2-2, with a weak D call TRBD2 (6 bases). In germline, CDR1 is SQVTM, CDR2 ANQGSEA. V dropped 5 bases and J dropped 7 bases, with 17 bases sitting between them. The CDR3 length is 14 residues. CDR3 DNA: TGCAGCGTTCCCAAACACACTAGCAGCGGGGAGCTGTTTTTT. Amino acids: CSVPKHTSSGELFF.

The V and J genes are TRBV6-5 and TRBJ2-7; 7 nucleotides match TRBD1. This CDR3 contains 13 residues. V lost 6 bases and J lost 6; bases outside the gene matches: 8. Germline V gives CDR1 MNHEY, CDR2 SVGAGI. This CDR3 reads CASREAGGIEQYV. Written as DNA, the CDR3 is TGTGCCAGCAGGGAGGCAGGGGGTATCGAGCAGTACGTC.

V and J are TRBV6-6 and TRBJ2-5; 8 nucleotides align to TRBD2. The CDR3 has 16 residues. Germline lookup yields CDR1 MNHNY and CDR2 SVGAGI (reference sequence). With V trimmed by 8 bases and J by 5 bases, 16 bases remained unmatched. The CDR3 DNA reads TGTGCCAGCTCCCGGCGGGGGGTTAGGGATTGGGAGACCCAGTACTTC. Its translation is CASSRRGVRDWETQYF.

The chain combines TRBV4-2 with TRBJ1-2; 7 bases agree with TRBD1. The trim removed 0 bases at V and 4 bases at J, leaving 5 bases unmatched. The germline V gene has CDR1 LGHNA and CDR2 YNFKEQ. There are 15 residues in the CDR3. Written as DNA, the CDR3 is TGTGCCAGCAGCCAAGAAGACAGGGCAACCTATGGCTACACCTTC. Translating it yields CASSQEDRATYGYTF.

This clone appeared a few times. The gene calls are TRBV7-2 and TRBJ1-1; D possibly corresponds to TRBD1 (6 bases). Germline values: CDR1 SGHTA, CDR2 FQGNSA. This CDR3 contains 15 residues. V gave up 2 bases and J gave up 11 bases, with 21 bases separating them. In DNA form, the CDR3 reads TGTGCCAGCAGCTTAACCCCGACAGGCCTCTCGTCGGCTTTCTTT. Its protein product is CASSLTPTGLSSAFF.

CDR3 residues: CASSISGRGRGYYGYTF. CDR3 bases: TGTGCCAGTAGTATAAGCGGTCGGGGCAGGGGTTACTATGGCTACACCTTC. The chain is built from TRBV19 and TRBJ1-2; D is perhaps TRBD1 (6 bases). The V gene lost 2 bases and the J gene lost 3 bases, with 19 bases spanning the gap. Germline V gene data show CDR1 as LNHDA and CDR2 as SQIVND (reference sequence). The CDR3 length is 17 residues. The entire variable domain, with the rest obtained from reference TRBV19 and TRBJ1-2, is as follows: DGGITQSPKYLFRKEGQNVTLSCEQNLNHDAMYWYRQDPGQGLRLIYYSQIVNDFQKGDIAEGYSVSREKKESFPLTVTSAQKNPTAFYLCASSISGRGRGYYGYTFGSGTRLTVV.

This clone was observed a few times. Other nucleotide sequences from this sample produce the same CDR3. CDR3 sequence reads: CATSDHQGRGYTF. CDR3 DNA: TGTGCCACCAGTGATCATCAGGGGAGAGGCTACACCTTC. This chain uses TRBV24-1 with TRBJ1-2; D perhaps matches TRBD1 (6 bases). The V end lost 3 bases, the J end lost 8 bases, and 12 bases lay between the germline ends. The CDR3 is 13 amino acids. Germline V CDR1 and CDR2: KGHDR, SFDVKD.

V gene TRBV6-5 combines with J gene TRBJ2-7, with D unresolved. The CDR3 consists of 14 residues. CDR1 MNHEY and CDR2 SVGAGI come from the germline V gene. Trimming cost V 0 bases and J 3 bases, with 9 bases left between them. In DNA form, the CDR3 reads TGTGCCAGCAGTTACTCGATCGGTTACTACGAGCAGTACGTC. This translates into CASSYSIGYYEQYV.

The chain uses TRBV4-1 and TRBJ1-1; D is perhaps TRBD1 (6 bases). Trimming shortened V by 4 bases and J by 4 bases, and 25 bases separated the two germline ends. Germline V CDR1 and CDR2: MGHRA, YSYEKL. The length of the CDR3 is 18 residues. This CDR3 reads CASSRLGGGWSRSTEAFF. The CDR3 bases are TGCGCCAGCAGCCGCTTAGGCGGGGGCTGGTCTCGAAGCACTGAAGCTTTCTTT.

The chain's CDR3 is CASSYAIGQDHTYEQYV. The CDR3 DNA is TGTGCCAGCAGTTACGCCATTGGACAGGATCATACCTACGAGCAGTACGTC. The chain links TRBV6-2 or TRBV6-3 to TRBJ2-7, with 7 bases fitting TRBD1. Unmatched junction bases numbered 12, after V lost 2 bases and J lost 2 bases. CDR1 is MNHEY, CDR2 SVGEGT, per germline. CDR3 length: 17 residues.

The V call is TRBV28, the J call TRBJ2-1, with TRBD2 identical over 10 bases. With 8 bases clipped from V and 0 bases from J, the junction kept 25 bases outside the gene matches. CDR1 is MDHEN, CDR2 SYDVKM, per germline. The CDR3 extends over 22 amino acids. The CDR3 DNA reads as TGTGCCAGCCCTCCCGGGGCTAGCGGGGGCCTTACAACTATTAGCTCCTACAATGAGCAGTTCTTC. This encodes CASPPGASGGLTTISSYNEQFF.

The chain links TRBV4-1 to TRBJ1-1; no definite D call. Trimming cost V 0 bases and J 2 bases, with 13 bases left between them. The CDR3 runs 16 residues. Germline V gene sequence: CDR1 MGHRA, CDR2 YSYEKL. In DNA form, the CDR3 reads TGCGCCAGCAGCCAAGATGCACGGGTGAAAAACACTGAAGCTTTCTTT. As protein: CASSQDARVKNTEAFF.